This TCR beta chain derives from a study of early T cells in non-severe SARS-CoV-2 infection. This clonotype was observed many times. The CDR3 totals 16 residues. With 2 bases clipped from V and 0 bases from J, the junction kept 0 bases outside the gene matches. As part of library construction, unique molecular identifiers were attached to individual cDNA molecules. A single record per CDR3 protein comes from TCRdb applying MiXCR to the 5' RACE reads. Here the sample spans some 66,000 distinct CDR3 sequences, approximately 9.1% being singletons. This TCR was recovered from an adult who was a healthcare worker with PCR-confirmed SARS-CoV-2 infection or an uninfected control (not recorded which). This chain links TRBV6-7 with TRBJ2-3; 12 positions agree with TRBD2. TRBV6-7 is flagged as an ORF with uncertain function. The sample comprised whole blood. In DNA form, the CDR3 reads TGTGCCAGCAGTTACGGGACTAGCGGGAGCACAGATACGCAGTATTTT. Translated, it gives CASSYGTSGSTDTQYF.